These 31 T cell receptor beta chains share one sample of origin, sequenced in a study of blood T cell repertoires in COVID-19. Sequenced by immunoSEQ multiplex PCR; TCRdb stores in-frame clones only, minus some. Of under 65,000 clones in the sample, roughly nine tenths were seen once. Sample: peripheral blood. Receptor source: a woman aged 80 or older with COVID-19, enrolled during active disease.

This clone appeared a single time. This sequence joins TRBV28 and TRBJ2-5; perhaps TRBD1 as D (5 bases). The CDR3 spans 14 residues. The germline gives CDR1 MDHEN, CDR2 SYDVKM. The ends were cut back, 6 bases at V and 5 bases at J, with 16 bases in the middle. In DNA form, the CDR3 reads TGTGCCAGCAGCCCGTTTTCAGGGTTTGAGACCCAGTACTTC. Translated: CASSPFSGFETQYF. Complete variable domain (other parts from reference TRBV28 and TRBJ2-5): DVKVTQSSRYLVKRTGEKVFLECVQDMDHENMFWYRQDPGLGLRLIYFSYDVKMKEKGDIPEGYSVSREKKERFSLILESASTNQTSMYLCASSPFSGFETQYFGPGTRLLVL.

The chain carries TRBV14 and TRBJ1-2, with D perhaps TRBD1 (6 bases). The CDR3 is 16 amino acids. Germline V gene lookup returns CDR1 SGHDN and CDR2 FVKESK. The germline V and J ends were trimmed by 1 base and 0 bases, with 12 bases remaining between them. The CDR3 DNA reads TGTGCCAGCAGCCAAGCGAGGGGGTTAGCTAACTATGGCTACACCTTC. This sequence encodes CASSQARGLANYGYTF.

The CDR3, as DNA: TGTGCCAGCAGCCCGGGACAGGGGATGGGGAACACTGAAGCTTTCTTT. This encodes CASSPGQGMGNTEAFF. The chain couples TRBV7-2 to TRBJ1-1; 10 bases are shared with TRBD1. CDR1 and CDR2 from the germline V gene are SGHTA and FQGNSA. The CDR3 sequence is 16 residues long. Losses at the gene ends were 5 bases for V and 1 base for J; bases not matched to a gene: 7.

This clone was seen a single time. This sequence joins TRBV5-1 and TRBJ2-5, with unresolved D. This CDR3 is built from 14 residues. The V gene lost 5 bases and the J gene lost 5 bases, with 16 bases spanning the gap. Germline V CDR1 and CDR2: SGHRS, YFSETQ. CDR3 loop: CASRRGRFMETQYF. CDR3 nucleotide sequence: TGCGCCAGCAGACGCGGCAGATTCATGGAGACCCAGTACTTC.

The J gene is TRBJ2-3, the V gene TRBV5-1; perhaps TRBD1 as D (6 bases). Per germline, CDR1 SGHRS and CDR2 YFSETQ. V gave up 4 bases and J gave up 0 bases, with 12 bases separating them. The length of the CDR3 is 15 residues. In DNA, the CDR3 is TGCGCCAGCAGCGCAAGGGGGTCTAGCACAGATACGCAGTATTTT. Protein product: CASSARGSSTDTQYF.

CDR3 DNA sequence: TGCGCCAGCACTAGTAGCGGGGAGCTGTTTTTT. It translates to CASTSSGELFF. The chain links TRBV5-1 to TRBJ2-2, with unresolved D. CDR1 is SGHRS, CDR2 YFSETQ, per germline. The CDR3 contains 11 residues. The V and J ends lost 6 bases and 7 bases respectively, with 7 bases between them.

A remark on this clone: At the DNA level, this CDR3 is encoded by other sequences in the same sample as well. The chain joins TRBV12-3 or TRBV12-4 to TRBJ2-7; D gene ambiguous. The CDR3 is 13 residues long. The V gene lost 6 bases and the J gene lost 0 bases, with 9 bases spanning the gap. The chain's CDR3 is CASSYGSSYEQYF. In nucleotides, the CDR3 is TGTGCCAGCAGCTACGGGTCCTCCTACGAGCAGTACTTC.

The chain uses TRBV5-4 and TRBJ1-1, with D tentatively TRBD1 (6 bases). Trimming took 4 bases from V and 0 from J, leaving 19 bases between them. This CDR3 has 17 residues. The germline V gene has CDR1 SGHNT and CDR2 YYREEE (reference sequence). Written as DNA, the CDR3 is TGTGCCAGCAGCCTAGGGGGGGACCGTGGATTGAACACTGAAGCTTTCTTT. Translation: CASSLGGDRGLNTEAFF.

V is TRBV6-5 and J is TRBJ1-3, with D perhaps matching TRBD1 (6 bases). Germline V gene sequence: CDR1 MNHEY, CDR2 SVGAGI. The CDR3 loop spans 15 amino acids. V was shortened by 5 bases and J by 2 bases, with 13 bases between the two germline ends. The CDR3 DNA reads TGTGCCAGCAGTCCTGCAGGGGTACCTGGAAACACCATATATTTT. This codes for CASSPAGVPGNTIYF.

The chain is built from TRBV20-1 and TRBJ1-3; no definite D call. The CDR3 loop spans 15 amino acids. The V and J ends lost 3 bases and 0 bases respectively, with 12 bases between them. Germline CDR1 DFQATT, CDR2 SNEGSKA (reference sequence). The CDR3 loop reads CSASLVGSSGNTIYF. The CDR3 DNA reads TGCAGTGCTAGTCTCGTCGGGAGCTCTGGAAACACCATATATTTT.

The chain uses TRBV3-1 (or the pseudogene TRBV3-2) and TRBJ2-5; 11 bases are a match to TRBD2. The CDR3 totals 16 residues. Per the germline V gene, CDR1 is LGHDT and CDR2 is YNNKEL (reference sequence). J was trimmed by 4 bases and V by 5 bases; bases with no gene match: 9. The CDR3 region is CASSLAGGPVRETQYF. Written as DNA, the CDR3 is TGTGCCAGCAGCTTAGCGGGGGGGCCCGTTAGAGAGACCCAGTACTTC.

The chain joins TRBV5-1 to TRBJ2-7; 10 bases are a match to TRBD1. The CDR3 runs to 15 residues. Germline values: CDR1 SGHRS, CDR2 YFSETQ. V lost 4 bases to trimming and J lost 6 bases; unmatched junction nucleotides: 10. This CDR3 reads CASSQRDRGVSEQYF. The DNA for the CDR3 is TGCGCCAGCAGCCAAAGGGACAGGGGAGTCTCCGAGCAGTACTTC.

The chain combines TRBV19 with TRBJ1-5, with D unclear. This CDR3 comprises 12 residues. The germline CDR1 and CDR2 sequences are LNHDA and SQIVND (reference sequence). Trimming took off 6 bases at V and 3 bases at J, with 6 bases between the two ends. CDR3 in DNA: TGTGCCAGTAGCGAACTCAATCAGCCCCAGCATTTT. Translation gives CASSELNQPQHF.

The CDR3 DNA reads as TGTGCCAGCAGCGTAGTAGCGGGGCCCGGGGAGCTGTTTTTT. Protein: CASSVVAGPGELFF. The V and J genes are TRBV9 and TRBJ2-2, with TRBD2 matching over 8 bases. The CDR3 contains 14 residues. V gave up 0 bases and J gave up 6 bases; unmatched junction bases: 1. Germline V gene sequence: CDR1 SGDLS, CDR2 YYNGEE.

The chain couples TRBV19 to TRBJ2-5, with 9 positions matching TRBD2. The CDR3 has 13 residues. Trimming took 5 bases from V and 8 from J; bases not matched to a gene: 6. Germline CDR1 and CDR2: LNHDA and SQIVND (reference sequence). The CDR3 loop is CASSFSGTSTQYF. CDR3 nucleotides: TGTGCCAGTAGTTTCTCCGGGACTAGCACCCAGTACTTC.

The chain carries TRBV7-2 and TRBJ1-5, with no clear D. Germline CDR1 SGHTA, CDR2 FQGNSA. Trimming shortened V by 1 base and J by 4 bases, and 8 bases separated the two germline ends. The CDR3 is 14 amino acids. The CDR3 region is CASSLDPGNQPQHF. The DNA for the CDR3 is TGTGCCAGCAGCTTAGACCCGGGAAATCAGCCCCAGCATTTT.

The chain uses TRBV19 and TRBJ1-2; the match to TRBD1 covers 9 bases. This CDR3 has 15 amino acids. V dropped 4 bases and J dropped 3; count of bases not matched to a gene: 6. Per the germline V gene, CDR1 is LNHDA and CDR2 is SQIVND (reference sequence). The CDR3 bases are TGTGCCAGTAGTAGCGACAGGGGGAGGGACTATGGCTACACCTTC. Its protein product is CASSSDRGRDYGYTF.

The chain uses TRBV2 and TRBJ1-3; D uncertain. Trimming pared 7 bases from V and 0 bases from J, leaving 10 bases between. Germline V CDR1 and CDR2: SNHLY, FYNNEI. The CDR3 totals 14 residues. The CDR3 loop is CASTPVFSGNTIYF. DNA for the CDR3: TGTGCCAGCACCCCAGTGTTCTCTGGAAACACCATATATTTT.

The J gene is TRBJ1-5, the V gene TRBV14; 9 bases are shared with TRBD1. CDR3 length: 15 residues. V shed 4 bases, J shed 9 bases, and the junction held 10 bases outside the gene matches. Germline CDR1 reads SGHDN; CDR2 reads FVKESK. The chain's CDR3 is CASSLGTGKGTPQHF. For the CDR3, the DNA is TGTGCCAGCAGCCTAGGGACAGGGAAAGGGACGCCCCAGCATTTT.

This clone occurred a few times. The chain carries TRBV5-5 and TRBJ2-3, with 7 nucleotides matching TRBD1. Trimming at V came to 0 bases and at J to 3 bases, leaving 7 bases not matched to a gene. CDR1 SGHKS and CDR2 YYEKEE come from the germline V gene (reference sequence). CDR3 length: 16 residues. The CDR3 DNA reads as TGTGCCAGCAGCTTGGCCGCCGGGACAGAGACAGATACGCAGTATTTT. It yields the protein CASSLAAGTETDTQYF. Full variable domain (rest looked up from reference TRBV5-5 and TRBJ2-3): DAGVTQSPTHLIKTRGQQVTLRCSPISGHKSVSWYQQVLGQGPQFIFQYYEKEERGRGNFPDRFSARQFPNYSSELNVNALLLGDSALYLCASSLAAGTETDTQYFGPGTRLTVL.

Only a few counts were recorded for this clone. CDR3 bases: TGCGCCAGCAGCTTGGGACAGCTTCTCTACGAGCAGTACTTC. Its protein is CASSLGQLLYEQYF. This sequence joins TRBV5-1 and TRBJ2-7; a weak D match, TRBD1 (5 bases). Trimming left V 0 bases short and J 3 bases short, with 10 bases between. The germline CDR1 and CDR2 sequences are SGHRS and YFSETQ. The CDR3 sequence is 14 residues long.

The chain recombines TRBV7-2 with TRBJ2-5; either TRBD1 or TRBD2 may supply D (6 bases each). The CDR3 spans 14 residues. The V gene's germline CDR1 is SGHTA and CDR2 FQGNSA. V lost 5 bases, J lost 4 bases, and 14 bases lay in between. As DNA, the CDR3 is TGTGCCAGCAGCCTAGGGGGGCGCAGAGAGACCCAGTACTTC. Residues: CASSLGGRRETQYF.

V and J are TRBV6-5 and TRBJ1-1, with TRBD1 as a possible D gene (6 bases). The germline V gene has CDR1 MNHEY and CDR2 SVGAGI. The CDR3 contains 14 residues. V lost 7 bases, J lost 1 base, and 13 bases lay in between. The CDR3 DNA reads TGTGCCAGCACTGGGGGCGCGAGGAACACTGAAGCTTTCTTT. Protein: CASTGGARNTEAFF.

The chain combines TRBV9 with TRBJ2-2; D remains unclear. The CDR3 runs 14 residues. The V gene's germline CDR1 is SGDLS and CDR2 YYNGEE. V was cut by 6 bases and J by 0 bases, with 9 bases left in between. The CDR3 loop is CASNPTANTGELFF. The CDR3 region has the DNA TGTGCCAGCAACCCTACAGCGAACACCGGGGAGCTGTTTTTT.

This clone was counted a single time. The chain couples TRBV5-4 to TRBJ2-3; D is ambiguous. The CDR3 length is 14 residues. Germline values: CDR1 SGHNT, CDR2 YYREEE (reference sequence). V was cut by 4 bases and J by 2 bases, with 11 bases left in between. The CDR3 here is CASSPRGPTDTQYF. CDR3 DNA: TGTGCCAGCAGCCCACGTGGGCCCACAGATACGCAGTATTTT.

V gene TRBV7-8 combines with J gene TRBJ2-7; the match to TRBD1 covers 7 bases. The CDR3 contains 14 residues. Germline CDR1 is SGHVS and CDR2 is FQNEAQ. J gave up 5 bases and V 5 bases, and 9 bases lay outside the gene matches. CDR3: CASSAQTGTHEQYF. The DNA for the CDR3 is TGTGCCAGCAGCGCCCAGACAGGGACCCACGAGCAGTACTTC. Variable domain in full (rest from reference TRBV7-8 and TRBJ2-7): GAGVSQSPRYKVAKRGQDVALRCDPISGHVSLFWYQQALGQGPEFLTYFQNEAQLDKSGLPSDRFFAERPEGSVSTLKIQRTQQEDSAVYLCASSAQTGTHEQYFGPGTRLTVT.

The chain has TRBV5-6 and TRBJ1-5, with TRBD1 identical over 11 bases. This CDR3 contains 16 residues. V dropped 0 bases and J dropped 8; count of bases not matched to a gene: 7. Per germline, CDR1 SGHDT and CDR2 YYEEEE. The DNA of the CDR3 is TGTGCCAGCAGCTTGGCCGCGGACAGGGGGCAGGAGCCCCAGCATTTT. This codes for CASSLAADRGQEPQHF.

J is TRBJ2-7 and V is TRBV7-8; possible D gene TRBD2, 5 bases. V was shortened by 2 bases and J by 2 bases, with 16 bases between the two germline ends. CDR1 and CDR2 from the germline V gene are SGHVS and FQNEAQ. There are 16 residues in the CDR3. The CDR3 region is CASSLRSRGTPYEQYF. CDR3 bases: TGTGCCAGCAGCTTACGATCCCGGGGTACCCCCTACGAGCAGTACTTC.

There are a few counts of this clone. The genes are TRBV6-2 or TRBV6-3 and TRBJ1-2, with D possibly matching TRBD1 (6 bases). Germline CDR1 and CDR2: MNHEY and SVGEGT. The CDR3 spans 16 residues. The V end lost 5 bases, the J end lost 4 bases, and 20 bases lay between the germline ends. CDR3: CASSPRRDTARYGYTF. CDR3 bases: TGTGCCAGCAGTCCCCGCCGGGACACGGCTCGCTATGGCTACACCTTC.

V usage is TRBV2 and J usage is TRBJ2-7; weak D call: TRBD2 (6 bases). This CDR3 has 13 amino acids. Germline CDR1 reads SNHLY; CDR2 reads FYNNEI. V was pared by 6 bases and J by 7 bases, with 16 bases between. CDR3 in DNA: TGTGCCAGCAGGGAGGGGACCCGGGGGGAGCAGTACTTC. As protein: CASREGTRGEQYF. Based on the CDR3 plus reference TRBV2 and TRBJ2-7, the full variable domain is EPEVTQTPSHQVTQMGQEVILRCVPISNHLYFYWYRQILGQKVEFLVSFYNNEISEKSEIFDDQFSVERPDGSNFTLKIRSTKLEDSAMYFCASREGTRGEQYFGPGTRLTVT.

As DNA, the CDR3 is TGTGCCAGCAGTTACGGGACAGGATTCCAAGAGACCCAGTACTTC. It specifies CASSYGTGFQETQYF. The rearrangement links TRBV6-5 to TRBJ2-5, with 8 bases lining up with TRBD1. The germline gives CDR1 MNHEY, CDR2 SVGAGI. Losses at the gene ends were 2 bases for V and 1 base for J; bases not matched to a gene: 3. This CDR3 comprises 15 residues.